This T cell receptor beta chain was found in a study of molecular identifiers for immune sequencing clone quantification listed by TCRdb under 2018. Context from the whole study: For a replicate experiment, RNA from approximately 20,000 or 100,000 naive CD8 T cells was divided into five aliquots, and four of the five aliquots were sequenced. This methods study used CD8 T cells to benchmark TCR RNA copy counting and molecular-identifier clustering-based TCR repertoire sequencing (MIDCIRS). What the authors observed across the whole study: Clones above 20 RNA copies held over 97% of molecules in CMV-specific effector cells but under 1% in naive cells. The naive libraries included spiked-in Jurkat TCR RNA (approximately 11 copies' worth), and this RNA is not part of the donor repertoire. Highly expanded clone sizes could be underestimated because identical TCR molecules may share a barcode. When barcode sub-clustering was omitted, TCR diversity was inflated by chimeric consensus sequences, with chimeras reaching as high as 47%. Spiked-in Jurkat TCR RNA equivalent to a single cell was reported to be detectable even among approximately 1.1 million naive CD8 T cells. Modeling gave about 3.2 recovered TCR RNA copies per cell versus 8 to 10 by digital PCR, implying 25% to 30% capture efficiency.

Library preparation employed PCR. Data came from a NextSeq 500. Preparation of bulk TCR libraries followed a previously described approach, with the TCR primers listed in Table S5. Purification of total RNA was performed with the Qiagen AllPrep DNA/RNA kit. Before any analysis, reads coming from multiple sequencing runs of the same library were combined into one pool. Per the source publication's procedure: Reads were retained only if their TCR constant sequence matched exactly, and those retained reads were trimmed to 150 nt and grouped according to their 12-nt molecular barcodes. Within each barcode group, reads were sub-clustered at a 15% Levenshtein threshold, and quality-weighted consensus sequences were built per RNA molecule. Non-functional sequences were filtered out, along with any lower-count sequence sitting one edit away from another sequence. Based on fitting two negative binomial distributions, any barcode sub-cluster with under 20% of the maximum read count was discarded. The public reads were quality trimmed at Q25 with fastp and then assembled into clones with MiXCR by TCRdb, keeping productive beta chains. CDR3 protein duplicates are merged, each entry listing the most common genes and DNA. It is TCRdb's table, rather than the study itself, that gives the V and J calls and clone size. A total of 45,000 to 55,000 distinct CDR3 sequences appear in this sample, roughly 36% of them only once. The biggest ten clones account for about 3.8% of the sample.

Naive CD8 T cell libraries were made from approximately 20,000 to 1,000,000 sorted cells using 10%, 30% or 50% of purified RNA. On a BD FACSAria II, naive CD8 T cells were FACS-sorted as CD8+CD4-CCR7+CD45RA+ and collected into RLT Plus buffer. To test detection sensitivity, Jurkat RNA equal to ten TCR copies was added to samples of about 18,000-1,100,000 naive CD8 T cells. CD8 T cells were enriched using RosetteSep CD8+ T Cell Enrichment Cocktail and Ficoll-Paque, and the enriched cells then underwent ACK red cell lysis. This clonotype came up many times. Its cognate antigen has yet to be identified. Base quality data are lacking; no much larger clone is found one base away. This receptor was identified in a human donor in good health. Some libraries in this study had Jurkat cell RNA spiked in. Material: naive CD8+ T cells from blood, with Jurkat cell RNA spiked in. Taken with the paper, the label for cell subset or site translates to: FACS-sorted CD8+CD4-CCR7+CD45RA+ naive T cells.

In nucleotide form, the sequence is TGCGCCAGCAGCCAAGATATGGGTGCCAAAAACATTCAGTACTTC. Translated, this gives CASSQDMGAKNIQYF. The receptor chain draws on TRBV4-3 and TRBJ2-4, with no confident D gene call. The CDR3 runs 15 amino acids, cysteine and phenylalanine included. The entry retains the CDR3 DNA only, 45 bases that are in frame from base 1. Trimming at the junction amounts to 0 bases on V and 1 base on J, and the germline ends lie 7 bases apart. Reading the germline V gene gives CDR1 LGHNA and CDR2 YSLEER.